The 2 T cell receptor beta chains listed next were all sequenced from one sample in a study of control samples from healthy donors and cancer patients (dated by TCRdb to 2020 to 2021). Libraries were built with the immunoSEQ multiplex PCR assay. TCRdb holds this immuneACCESS table with in-frame rearrangements only. Some clones are missing; in checked studies, unresolved V genes explain under half, and the rest has no known cause. Counted in this sample were fewer than 200,000 clones; about 86% of them appeared once. Together, the top ten hold roughly 5% of the sample. Sequencing was carried out using blood. All receptors derive from a woman under 40 in good health.

This sequence joins TRBV7-9 and TRBJ1-2, with TRBD1 matching 10 bases. Trimming at V came to 5 bases and at J to 7 bases, leaving 7 bases not matched to a gene. This CDR3 contains 14 residues. Germline CDR1 is SEHNR and CDR2 is FQNEAQ (reference sequence). The CDR3: CASSHGQGGGGYTF. In DNA, the CDR3 is TGTGCCAGCAGCCACGGACAGGGGGGCGGTGGCTACACCTTC.

The chain's CDR3 is CASSEIGETQYF. CDR3 bases: TGTGCCAGCAGTGAAATCGGTGAGACCCAGTACTTC. The chain is built from TRBV6-1 and TRBJ2-5; the D is unclear. Germline V gives CDR1 MNHNS, CDR2 SASEGT. V was cut by 2 bases and J by 5 bases, with 6 bases left in between. The CDR3 runs 12 residues.